The source of this T cell receptor beta chain is a study of T cell responses to AZD1222 COVID-19 vaccine. Study background: Second-dose schedules of about 4 or about 12 weeks were combined.

Comment on this clone: Its antigen is not identified.

Notes on the study in general: Dominant CD4 TCR responses targeted spike regions 160-218 and 743-854. The sample set comprised mostly white British donors with more females, and clonal diversity was possibly underestimated.

Measured with immunoSEQ multiplex PCR; TCRdb has only the in-frame clones, and not every one. The sample lists about 150,000 clones, roughly nine tenths occurring once. The origin of this receptor is an adult in good health. This material consisted of peripheral blood, taken on day 0 of AZD1222 vaccination.

CDR3: CASSVRDRASSYYGYTF. The CDR3 bases are TGTGCCAGTAGTGTCCGGGACAGGGCCAGTAGTTACTATGGCTACACCTTC. The chain links TRBV19 to TRBJ1-2; 9 bases are a match to TRBD1. There are 17 residues in the CDR3. The germline V gene has CDR1 LNHDA and CDR2 SQIVND (reference sequence). The J segment lost 3 bases and the V segment lost 5 bases, leaving 13 bases of the junction unmatched.